The 28 T cell receptor beta chains reported below all come from one sample, sequenced in a study of spatial heterogeneity in lung cancer. Specified time point: sample taken at primary tumor resection. The sequenced material consisted of unsorted whole RNA from tumor, nontumor lung or frozen PBMC. TCRdb ran MiXCR on the 5' RACE reads and lists one entry per CDR3 protein. The sample has some 22,000 distinct CDR3 sequences; about 5.1% are singletons. The source material was PBMCs, sampled at surgery. The receptors shown here come from a male donor with early-stage non-small cell lung cancer.

This clonotype was picked up many times. The chain has TRBV28 and TRBJ1-1, with 7 bases matching TRBD1. Germline-derived CDR1 and CDR2 are MDHEN and SYDVKM. V lost 5 bases to trimming and J lost 4 bases; unmatched junction nucleotides: 7. The CDR3 covers 14 residues. In nucleotides, the CDR3 is TGTGCCAGCAGTCCTAACAGGGGTGCCACTGAAGCTTTCTTT. Translating gives CASSPNRGATEAFF.

This clonotype has a count of ten or more. The V call is TRBV28, the J call TRBJ2-7; 10 nucleotides agree with TRBD2. CDR1 and CDR2 from the germline V gene are MDHEN and SYDVKM. The CDR3 sequence is 14 residues long. V was clipped by 6 bases and J by 2 bases; unmatched bases: 4. In nucleotides, the CDR3 is TGTGCCAGCAGCCTAGCGGGAGCTACCTACGAGCAGTACTTC. Its protein is CASSLAGATYEQYF.

This clonotype was counted many times. The chain links TRBV28 to TRBJ2-1; 7 bases fit TRBD2. This CDR3 has 16 amino acids. Trimming at V came to 4 bases and at J to 3 bases, leaving 9 bases not matched to a gene. The germline V gene has CDR1 MDHEN and CDR2 SYDVKM. CDR3 sequence: CASSSGGGGGYNEQFF. The CDR3 region has the DNA TGTGCCAGCAGTTCTGGTGGTGGGGGGGGCTACAATGAGCAGTTCTTC.

This clonotype showed up just a few times. This chain links TRBV4-1 with TRBJ2-1; TRBD2 might be the D (5 bases). The CDR3 length is 13 residues. Germline CDR1 is MGHRA and CDR2 is YSYEKL. V dropped 4 bases and J dropped 7 bases, with 11 bases sitting between them. CDR3 nucleotides: TGCGCCAGCAGCCCCCGGGGAATAAATGAGCAGTTCTTC. The encoded protein is CASSPRGINEQFF.

This clonotype has ten or more counts. This sequence joins TRBV20-1 and TRBJ2-1; 9 bases fit TRBD1. This CDR3 region has 14 residues. The germline gives CDR1 DFQATT, CDR2 SNEGSKA (reference sequence). Germline trimming cut 3 bases from V and 6 bases from J; bases unmatched to any gene: 6. The CDR3 DNA sequence: TGCAGTGCTAGTGGGGACAGGGCCGGCAATGAGCAGTTCTTC. It translates to CSASGDRAGNEQFF.

The chain joins TRBV28 to TRBJ2-7; weak D call: TRBD1 (6 bases). Trimming shortened V by 3 bases and J by 0 bases, and 12 bases separated the two germline ends. CDR1 MDHEN and CDR2 SYDVKM come from the germline V gene. The CDR3 sequence is 15 residues long. The CDR3 DNA sequence: TGTGCCAGCAGTTTCCAGAGGGGGAGCTCCTACGAGCAGTACTTC. Amino acid sequence: CASSFQRGSSYEQYF.

This clonotype was seen ten or more times. The V call is TRBV7-2, the J call TRBJ1-5, with D unresolved. The CDR3 contains 13 residues. Germline loops: CDR1 SGHTA, CDR2 FQGNSA. The V end was cut by 1 base, the J end by 5 bases, with 6 bases between. Here the CDR3 reads CASSLDTDQPQHF. The CDR3 DNA reads as TGTGCCAGCAGCTTAGACACCGATCAGCCCCAGCATTTT. The full variable domain, completed using reference TRBV7-2 and TRBJ1-5, is GAGVSQSPSNKVTEKGKDVELRCDPISGHTALYWYRQSLGQGLEFLIYFQGNSAPDKSGLPSDRFSAERTGGSVSTLTIQRTQQEDSAVYLCASSLDTDQPQHFGDGTRLSIL.

This clonotype was observed at least ten times. This chain links TRBV5-5 with TRBJ2-3; D may be TRBD1 (6 bases). Per germline, CDR1 SGHKS and CDR2 YYEKEE (reference sequence). The CDR3 extends over 16 amino acids. V was trimmed by 0 bases and J by 1 base, leaving 12 bases between them. CDR3 DNA sequence: TGTGCCAGCAGCTTGGGGTTGGGGGCCCGCACAGATACGCAGTATTTT. Translating gives CASSLGLGARTDTQYF.

This clonotype appeared many times. The genes are TRBV20-1 and TRBJ2-1; 13 bases match TRBD2. CDR1 is DFQATT and CDR2 is SNEGSKA in the germline V gene (reference sequence). The CDR3 has 15 amino acids. J gave up 4 bases and V 5 bases, and 5 bases lay outside the gene matches. The CDR3 loop is CSAPWTSGGYNEQFF. The DNA of the CDR3 is TGCAGTGCTCCCTGGACTAGCGGGGGATACAATGAGCAGTTCTTC.

This clonotype was seen repeatedly, ten times or more. The chain has TRBV6-5 and TRBJ2-7; 10 nucleotides match TRBD2. Losses at the gene ends were 0 bases for V and 4 bases for J; bases not matched to a gene: 3. This CDR3 has 15 amino acids. Per germline, CDR1 MNHEY and CDR2 SVGAGI. The CDR3 region has the DNA TGTGCCAGCAGTTACTCTTTAGCGGGAGGTTACGAGCAGTACTTC. It specifies CASSYSLAGGYEQYF.

This clonotype occurred many times. In DNA, the CDR3 is TGTGCCAGCCGCCCGGGGGGGAGCGTCCAAAACATTCAGTACTTC. It specifies CASRPGGSVQNIQYF. The V and J genes are TRBV5-4 and TRBJ2-4; 8 bases align to TRBD2. CDR3 size: 15 residues. Germline V gene data show CDR1 as SGHNT and CDR2 as YYREEE (reference sequence). V lost 7 bases and J lost 5; bases outside the gene matches: 11.

This clonotype was detected many times. This chain connects TRBV20-1 to TRBJ1-4, with TRBD1 matching over 7 bases. In germline, CDR1 is DFQATT, CDR2 SNEGSKA (reference sequence). CDR3 length: 14 amino acids. The J segment lost 4 bases and the V segment lost 3 bases, leaving 5 bases of the junction unmatched. The CDR3 DNA follows: TGCAGTGCTAGCCCGGGACAGCTTAATGAAAAACTGTTTTTT. This translates into CSASPGQLNEKLFF.

This clonotype was counted ten times or more. The rearrangement joins TRBV5-1 to TRBJ2-5, with D perhaps given as TRBD1 or TRBD2 (5 bases each). This CDR3 spans 15 amino acids. V lost 0 bases, J lost 4 bases, and 13 bases lay in between. Germline V gene data show CDR1 as SGHRS and CDR2 as YFSETQ. The CDR3 coding sequence is TGCGCCAGCAGCTTGGCCAATATTGGGGGAGAGACCCAGTACTTC. The encoded protein is CASSLANIGGETQYF.

There are many counts of this clonotype. The rearrangement links TRBV20-1 to TRBJ2-2; 11 positions match TRBD2. CDR1 is DFQATT, CDR2 SNEGSKA, per germline (reference sequence). Trimming took 7 bases from V and 3 from J; bases not matched to a gene: 10. CDR3 length: 16 amino acids. CDR3 sequence (DNA): TGCAGTGGTACTAAGGGGACTAGCGGCCACACCGGGGAGCTGTTTTTT. This sequence encodes CSGTKGTSGHTGELFF.

This clonotype was observed at least ten times. This chain connects TRBV6-1 to TRBJ2-1, with 13 bases identical to TRBD2. The CDR3 runs to 13 residues. The germline gives CDR1 MNHNS, CDR2 SASEGT. With V trimmed by 7 bases and J by 9 bases, 3 bases remained unmatched. CDR3 loop: CASKLAGGGEQFF. The CDR3 coding sequence is TGTGCCAGCAAACTAGCGGGAGGGGGTGAGCAGTTCTTC.

This clonotype occurred a few times. The rearrangement joins TRBV16 to TRBJ1-2; D is unclear. The CDR3 runs to 13 residues. V dropped 4 bases and J dropped 2 bases, with 8 bases sitting between them. From germline, CDR1 is KGHSY and CDR2 FQNENV. This chain's CDR3 is CASSLYRNYGYTF. The CDR3 DNA sequence: TGTGCCAGCAGCCTCTACAGAAACTATGGCTACACCTTC.

In its sample, this clonotype was seen many times. This sequence joins TRBV20-1 and TRBJ2-5; D is unresolved. CDR1 and CDR2 (germline): DFQATT, SNEGSKA (reference sequence). This CDR3 comprises 11 residues. V was clipped by 0 bases and J by 11 bases, with 10 bases between them. CDR3 region: CSARDRGAQYF. CDR3 nucleotide sequence: TGCAGTGCTAGAGATCGTGGCGCGCAGTACTTC.

This clonotype was seen ten or more times. The V and J genes are TRBV6-5 and TRBJ1-6; D is perhaps TRBD1 (5 bases). The CDR3 spans 16 residues. CDR1 and CDR2 (germline): MNHEY, SVGAGI. Trimming pared 6 bases from V and 7 bases from J, leaving 19 bases between. The CDR3 bases are TGTGCCAGCAGCAAGGTCGGCAGACAGCGGAATTCACCCCTCCACTTT. Translating it yields CASSKVGRQRNSPLHF.

This clonotype was seen many times. The V and J genes are TRBV7-8 and TRBJ2-7; D unresolved. The CDR3 has 12 amino acids. In germline, CDR1 is SGHVS, CDR2 FQNEAQ. The V end lost 0 bases, the J end lost 5 bases, and 5 bases lay between the germline ends. The CDR3 bases are TGTGCCAGCAGCTTAGCGGTCCACGAGCAGTACTTC. It translates to CASSLAVHEQYF.

The sample holds many counts of this clonotype. The V call is TRBV11-3, the J call TRBJ2-2; TRBD2 agrees at 9 bases. Trimming removed 5 bases from V and 6 bases from J; junction bases left unmatched: 10. The CDR3 loop spans 16 amino acids. CDR1 is SGHNT and CDR2 is YENEEA in the germline V gene. The CDR3 region has the DNA TGTGCCAGCAGCCAGTCCGGGCTAGCGGGGTCCGGGGAGCTGTTTTTT. Its translation is CASSQSGLAGSGELFF.

The chain carries TRBV5-4 and TRBJ1-1, with D hard to call. CDR1 is SGHNT, CDR2 YYREEE, per germline (reference sequence). The length of the CDR3 is 13 residues. V was clipped by 4 bases and J by 13 bases, with 20 bases between them. CDR3 residues: CASSLGGQQGVFF. The CDR3 nucleotides are TGTGCCAGCAGCCTGGGAGGGCAACAAGGAGTTTTCTTT.

This clonotype appeared many times. The gene calls are TRBV28 and TRBJ1-1; TRBD1 matches 7 bases. Germline CDR1 and CDR2: MDHEN and SYDVKM. Unmatched junction bases numbered 2, after V lost 1 base and J lost 3 bases. The CDR3 length is 14 residues. The CDR3 region is CASSLYRGDTEAFF. The CDR3 region has the DNA TGTGCCAGCAGTTTATACAGGGGAGACACTGAAGCTTTCTTT.

Details on this clonotype: Just one base apart from a much larger clone, this may be a read error. CDR3 residues: CASSATDSGNTMYF. DNA of the CDR3: TGTGCCAGCAGCGCAACAGACTCTGGAAACACCATGTATTTT. The chain recombines TRBV3-1 with TRBJ1-3; no firm D call. The CDR3 sequence is 14 residues long. The germline V gene encodes CDR1 LGHDT and CDR2 YNNKEL (reference sequence).

By sample share, this clonotype is medium-sized. This chain uses TRBV6-2 or TRBV6-3 with TRBJ2-7; the match to TRBD2 covers 8 bases. After removal of 2 bases from V and 3 bases from J, the junction contained 3 bases not matched to a gene. CDR1 and CDR2 from the germline V gene are MNHEY and SVGEGT. CDR3 length: 14 amino acids. This CDR3 reads CASSYLAGGYEQYF. The CDR3 bases are TGTGCCAGCAGTTACCTTGCGGGGGGCTACGAGCAGTACTTC.

This clonotype was picked up many times. J is TRBJ1-6 and V is TRBV28; a weak D match, TRBD1 (5 bases). This CDR3 comprises 14 residues. Germline V gene data show CDR1 as MDHEN and CDR2 as SYDVKM. The germline V and J ends were trimmed by 4 bases and 13 bases, with 17 bases remaining between them. CDR3: CASSSPGTSVPLHF. The CDR3 coding sequence is TGTGCCAGCAGTTCCCCCGGGACCTCCGTTCCCCTCCACTTT.

This clonotype has a count of ten or more. The V gene is TRBV9, the J gene TRBJ2-7, with no clear D. CDR1 and CDR2 (germline): SGDLS, YYNGEE. Deletions cut 1 base from V and 2 bases from J, with 16 bases between. This CDR3 spans 16 amino acids. CDR3 loop: CASSVTQSVPTYEQYF. The CDR3 DNA reads TGTGCCAGCAGCGTAACCCAATCTGTACCCACCTACGAGCAGTACTTC.

This clonotype was seen ten or more times. This rearrangement joins TRBV12-3 or TRBV12-4 to TRBJ1-5; unclear D gene. The CDR3 is 13 amino acids. The V and J ends lost 6 bases and 0 bases respectively, with 6 bases between them. Here the CDR3 DNA reads TGTGCCAGCAGCCCTAATAGCAATCAGCCCCAGCATTTT. Translation gives CASSPNSNQPQHF.

This clonotype was detected ten times or more. The chain is built from TRBV25-1 and TRBJ1-3, with a possible D match to TRBD1 (6 bases). Looked up from germline, CDR1 is MGHDK and CDR2 is SYGVNS. This CDR3 region has 15 residues. V was clipped by 1 base and J by 4 bases, with 11 bases between them. The CDR3 here is CASSESITGGNTIYF. The CDR3 DNA sequence: TGTGCCAGCAGTGAATCTATAACAGGGGGAAACACCATATATTTT.